This T cell receptor (beta chain) stems from a study of PD-L1 blockade in urothelial cancer. Synthetic spike-ins, TCR analog templates, were added into each PCR. Profiled with immunoSEQ multiplex PCR; TCRdb holds only in-frame clones, not every one. The data hold tens of thousands of clones, with 84% observed a single time. This CDR3 contains 12 residues. Between the trimmed V and J ends, which lost 3 bases and 5 bases, there was a span of 7 bases. Germline loops: CDR1 MGHDK, CDR2 SYGVNS. Time point noted: pretreatment peripheral blood. Here the sequenced sample was PBMCs, taken around atezolizumab (anti-PD-L1) treatment. This sequence joins TRBV25-1 and TRBJ1-1; D is unclear. This clonotype was obtained from a man aged 60 to 69 with urothelial cancer. CDR3 loop: CASSDPGTEAFF. DNA of the CDR3: TGTGCCAGCAGTGACCCGGGAACTGAAGCTTTCTTT.